Given below is one TCR beta chain in context. Original handling: Estimated nucleated cell counts came from reference gene primer amplification. Sequencing used immunoSEQ multiplex PCR; TCRdb keeps in-frame clones, though not all of them. V and J calls and clone size follow that table, whereas D and trimming were derived from the DNA. The sample lists 70,000 to 95,000 clones, roughly 91% occurring once. This sample was included in a study of blood T cell repertoires in COVID-19. Study overall: Researchers got acute and convalescent COVID-19 samples from the United States, Italy and Spain. PBMCs, B-cell-depleted T cells, or T cells provided the cDNA or gDNA that made up the material.

CDR3 size: 15 residues. Germline values: CDR1 MGHRA, CDR2 YSYEKL. V lost 6 bases and J lost 1, with 15 bases in between. Sequenced material: peripheral blood. J is TRBJ1-1 and V is TRBV4-1, with D possibly TRBD1 on 5 matching bases. The receptor's source is a man aged 65 to 85 with active or convalescent COVID-19. DNA of the CDR3: TGCGCCAGCAGTTTCTGGCAGGGATCGAACACTGAAGCTTTCTTT. Translated: CASSFWQGSNTEAFF.